This TCR beta chain was recovered during a study of regulatory T cells in long-lasting Graves disease. Study information: In persistent Graves' disease, antithyroid drugs had been taken for over 5 years and TSH receptor antibodies stayed positive.

Whole-study findings and limits: Patients with persistent disease shared under 3,500 public clonotypes, outpacing the roughly 970 shared by new patients.

TCR beta libraries were built with iRepertoire HTBI primers and Arm-PCR of CDR3 regions. Via MiXCR, TCRdb re-called the multiplex PCR reads, giving one row per CDR3 protein. The sample shows roughly 450,000 distinct CDR3 sequences, about 25% of them seen only once. Details on this clonotype: The target antigen is unknown.

Noted time point: persistent/refractory GD, antithyroid drugs over 5 years with positive TRAb. With RNA extracted from PBMCs as input, the TCR library was made. Xi'an, China, was home to the endocrinology department that provided patients. Peripheral blood, around 9.7 milliliters per patient, was collected in EDTA tubes. Here the sequenced sample was peripheral blood mononuclear cells (PBMCs), taken when the disease was refractory, from a patient treated with antithyroid drugs. The receptor was isolated from a female donor with Graves disease.

The CDR3 nucleotides are TGCAGCGTTGAGCCGGTGGGACTAGCGGGAGTCGGTGAGCAGTTCTTC. Residues: CSVEPVGLAGVGEQFF. The chain links TRBV29-1 to TRBJ2-1; 14 bases agree with TRBD2. The J segment lost 9 bases and the V segment lost 3 bases, leaving 10 bases of the junction unmatched. The CDR3 sequence is 16 residues long. Looked up from germline, CDR1 is SQVTM and CDR2 is ANQGSEA.